Described below is a single T cell receptor (beta chain) sequence and its context. This clonotype was counted only a few times. Its antigen remains undetermined. No much larger clonotype is one base removed from it; base qualities were not supplied. The library relied on PCR. Sequencer: Illumina HiSeq 2500. TCR library preparation used molecular barcoding, with unique molecular identifiers applied to normalize quantification of the TCRbeta repertoire. In TCRdb, the public reads were trimmed at Q25 with fastp and aligned with MiXCR, with productive beta chains retained. Rows with a matching CDR3 protein are joined into one entry that keeps the most common DNA and genes. Present in this sample are about 510,000 distinct CDR3 sequences, 9.5% to 12% of which were seen just once. About 15% of the sample comes from the top ten. Read against the paper, the sample's treatment or condition label means: allogeneic hematopoietic cell transplantation with graft depleted of TCRalphabeta T cells and CD19 B cells. The transplant recipients were children given TCRalphabeta/CD19-depleted allogeneic hematopoietic cell grafts.

The data were obtained in a study of T-cell reconstitution after alpha-beta-depleted transplantation in children (dated by TCRdb to about 2016). About the investigation overall: T-cell immune reconstitution after TCRalphabeta/CD19-depleted allogeneic hematopoietic cell transplantation in children was quantitatively tracked in the study by means of TCR repertoire profiling.

Overall results and qualifications from the work: Apparently early alphabetaT-cell count recovery about two months after transplant reportedly relied on only several hundred rapidly expanded clones derived from non-depleted graft cells. Hyperexpanded clone frequencies declined over subsequent months; after one year, T-cell counts and TCRbeta diversity were mostly attributed to newly produced T cells. In some patients, high TCRbeta diversity at day 60 was attributed to recipient T cells and intrathymic progenitors that had survived conditioning.

From cysteine to phenylalanine, the CDR3 is 13 amino acids long. Only the CDR3 part of the read is kept: 39 bases, read in frame from the first base. V is reduced by 4 bases and J by 1 base, leaving a spacing of 7 bases between them. This clonotype originated in a female patient aged 2-10 years who had a stem cell transplant for aplastic anemia, so the T cells may come from the graft donor. The V and J genes are TRBV12-3 or TRBV12-4 and TRBJ2-5; too little of a D gene remains to name it. Sequenced material: PBMCs, mostly from graft donor cells, taken 180 days after TCRalphabeta/CD19-depleted stem cell transplant. The DNA reads TGTGCCAGCAGTTATTCCCTCCAAGAGACCCAGTACTTC. This is translated as CASSYSLQETQYF.